Listed here are 21 T cell receptor beta chains from one sample, sequenced in a study of blood T cell repertoires in COVID-19. Repertoires were generated with immunoSEQ multiplex PCR, while TCRdb's copy carries only in-frame clones and drops some. The sample has about 490,000 clones; 70% to 90% are singletons. The sequenced sample was peripheral blood. Receptor source: a human donor in a cohort sampled during active COVID-19.

This chain connects TRBV11-2 to TRBJ1-1; D is uncertain. The length of the CDR3 is 14 residues. Trimming took off 5 bases at V and 0 bases at J, with 10 bases between the two ends. Germline values: CDR1 SGHAT, CDR2 FQNNGV. The CDR3: CASSRTLMNTEAFF. CDR3 nucleotide sequence: TGTGCCAGCAGCAGAACACTAATGAACACTGAAGCTTTCTTT. The full variable domain, rest sourced from reference TRBV11-2 and TRBJ1-1, is EAGVAQSPRYKIIEKRQSVAFWCNPISGHATLYWYQQILGQGPKLLIQFQNNGVVDDSQLPKDRFSAERLKGVDSTLKIQPAKLEDSAVYLCASSRTLMNTEAFFGQGTRLTVV.

This chain joins TRBV5-1 and TRBJ2-5; 8 bases map to TRBD2. The CDR3 has 16 residues. Germline V CDR1 and CDR2: SGHRS, YFSETQ. The V segment lost 1 base and the J segment 3 bases; nucleotides outside the gene matches: 8. Written as DNA, the CDR3 is TGCGCCAGCAGCTTGAGAGGTAGCGGGATTAAAGAGACCCAGTACTTC. This codes for CASSLRGSGIKETQYF. The variable domain in full, completed from reference TRBV5-1 and TRBJ2-5, reads KAGVTQTPRYLIKTRGQQVTLSCSPISGHRSVSWYQQTPGQGLQFLFEYFSETQRNKGNFPGRFSGRQFSNSRSEMNVSTLELGDSALYLCASSLRGSGIKETQYFGPGTRLLVL.

This clone was picked up one time. This chain joins TRBV9 and TRBJ2-7; 9 nucleotides agree with TRBD2. This CDR3 has 14 residues. Germline V gene data show CDR1 as SGDLS and CDR2 as YYNGEE. The V segment lost 3 bases and the J segment 6 bases; nucleotides outside the gene matches: 7. The CDR3, as DNA: TGTGCCAGCAGCGGTAGCGGGAGTCCTCGCGAGCAGTACTTC. Translating it yields CASSGSGSPREQYF.

The chain uses TRBV7-2 and TRBJ1-4, with a weak D call TRBD1 (5 bases). V was trimmed by 3 bases and J by 5 bases, leaving 10 bases between them. The CDR3 is 14 residues long. The germline gives CDR1 SGHTA, CDR2 FQGNSA. CDR3 nucleotide sequence: TGTGCCAGCAGCTTGGACACCCGAAATGAAAAACTGTTTTTT. This codes for CASSLDTRNEKLFF.

The chain combines TRBV11-3 with TRBJ2-3; tentatively, D is TRBD2 (5 bases). Trimming pared 2 bases from V and 2 bases from J, leaving 14 bases between. Germline CDR1 and CDR2: SGHNT and YENEEA. The CDR3 length is 16 residues. The CDR3 DNA is TGTGCCAGCAGCTTAAGTAAGGGAGTAGCCACAGATACGCAGTATTTT. Residues: CASSLSKGVATDTQYF.

The CDR3 protein is CASSKGDSAGDTIYF. Written as DNA, the CDR3 is TGTGCCAGTAGTAAAGGGGACTCCGCCGGGGACACCATATATTTT. This chain connects TRBV19 to TRBJ1-3; TRBD1 is a possible D gene (5 bases). The CDR3 runs to 15 residues. Germline V lookup: CDR1 LNHDA, CDR2 SQIVND (reference sequence). V dropped 4 bases and J dropped 8 bases, with 18 bases sitting between them.

The chain is built from TRBV5-8 and TRBJ2-7; possible D gene TRBD2, 6 bases. The CDR3 totals 18 residues. Deletions cut 0 bases from V and 2 bases from J, with 21 bases between. Germline V gene lookup returns CDR1 SGHTS and CDR2 YDEGEE. CDR3 DNA: TGTGCCAGCAGCTTGGCTTGGAGGGTGGAGGCCTCAACCTACGAGCAGTACTTC. As protein: CASSLAWRVEASTYEQYF. The whole variable domain, filled in from reference TRBV5-8 and TRBJ2-7, reads EAGVTQSPTHLIKTRGQQATLRCSPISGHTSVYWYQQALGLGLQFLLWYDEGEERNRGNFPPRFSGRQFPNYSSELNVNALELEDSALYLCASSLAWRVEASTYEQYFGPGTRLTVT.

The chain couples TRBV2 to TRBJ2-3; 10 bases map to TRBD1. CDR3 length: 14 amino acids. Losses at the gene ends were 7 bases for V and 5 bases for J; bases not matched to a gene: 6. The germline V gene encodes CDR1 SNHLY and CDR2 FYNNEI. This CDR3 reads CASTRQGAEDTQYF. DNA for the CDR3: TGTGCCAGCACTAGACAGGGGGCAGAAGATACGCAGTATTTT. Together with reference TRBV2 and TRBJ2-3, the CDR3 gives the full variable domain: EPEVTQTPSHQVTQMGQEVILRCVPISNHLYFYWYRQILGQKVEFLVSFYNNEISEKSEIFDDQFSVERPDGSNFTLKIRSTKLEDSAMYFCASTRQGAEDTQYFGPGTRLTVL.

The V and J genes are TRBV5-1 and TRBJ2-3, with D tentatively TRBD2 (5 bases). V was clipped by 0 bases and J by 3 bases, with 8 bases between them. The CDR3 has 14 amino acids. In germline, CDR1 is SGHRS, CDR2 YFSETQ. CDR3 region: CASSLDGLTDTQYF. CDR3 nucleotide sequence: TGCGCCAGCAGCTTGGATGGACTGACAGATACGCAGTATTTT.

V and J are TRBV28 and TRBJ2-7, with no clear D. The CDR3 sequence is 14 residues long. Per germline, CDR1 MDHEN and CDR2 SYDVKM. Trimming stripped 1 base from V and 1 base from J, with 8 bases between. For the CDR3, the DNA is TGTGCCAGCAGTTTATCCACAATTTCCTACGAGCAGTACTTC. The encoded protein is CASSLSTISYEQYF.

The V and J genes are TRBV19 and TRBJ1-3; no firm D call. Germline-derived CDR1 and CDR2 are LNHDA and SQIVND (reference sequence). Trimming removed 5 bases from V and 1 base from J, with 9 bases in between. The CDR3 sequence is 14 residues long. In DNA, the CDR3 is TGTGCCAGTAGTGCTACGTCTTCTGGAAACACCATATATTTT. Translation: CASSATSSGNTIYF.

The V call is TRBV7-9, the J call TRBJ2-1; D perhaps matches TRBD2 (6 bases). The CDR3 is 14 amino acids. Per germline, CDR1 SEHNR and CDR2 FQNEAQ (reference sequence). The V end was cut by 3 bases, the J end by 6 bases, with 12 bases between. The CDR3 DNA follows: TGTGCCAGCAGCTTTCCACTAGCCCCCAATGAGCAGTTCTTC. Protein product: CASSFPLAPNEQFF.

The chain couples TRBV20-1 to TRBJ2-3, with D maybe TRBD2 (5 bases). V was trimmed by 3 bases and J by 0 bases, leaving 13 bases between them. Germline V gene lookup returns CDR1 DFQATT and CDR2 SNEGSKA (reference sequence). This CDR3 is built from 15 residues. The CDR3 sequence: CSASLRRQSTDTQYF. DNA of the CDR3: TGCAGTGCTAGTTTGAGGAGGCAGAGCACAGATACGCAGTATTTT.

The V and J genes are TRBV20-1 and TRBJ1-2; no reliable D call. Germline V gene data show CDR1 as DFQATT and CDR2 as SNEGSKA (reference sequence). The CDR3 loop spans 12 amino acids. Trimming took off 3 bases at V and 1 base at J, with 6 bases between the two ends. The CDR3 nucleotides are TGCAGTGCTAGTGTTCTTAACTATGGCTACACCTTC. As protein: CSASVLNYGYTF.

This chain joins TRBV30 and TRBJ2-3; 8 bases line up with TRBD2. CDR1 is GTSNPN and CDR2 is SVGIG in the germline V gene (reference sequence). The CDR3 spans 14 residues. V dropped 5 bases and J dropped 1; count of bases not matched to a gene: 5. The DNA for the CDR3 is TGTGCCTGGGCCACTAGCGGACGCACAGATACGCAGTATTTT. It is translated as CAWATSGRTDTQYF.

This clone was seen a single time. J is TRBJ2-1 and V is TRBV18, with 11 bases that match TRBD1. This CDR3 is 16 amino acids long. V lost 3 bases and J lost 5; bases outside the gene matches: 6. The V gene's germline CDR1 is KGHSH and CDR2 LQKENI. In DNA, the CDR3 is TGTGCCAGCTCACCTACCCGGGACAGGGGGAACAATGAGCAGTTCTTC. Its translation is CASSPTRDRGNNEQFF.

This CDR3 is CASSVEGGGRGTEAFF. The CDR3 DNA sequence: TGTGCCAGCAGCGTAGAAGGAGGGGGGAGGGGCACTGAAGCTTTCTTT. V usage is TRBV9 and J usage is TRBJ1-1, with D possibly matching TRBD1 (6 bases). Germline V gives CDR1 SGDLS, CDR2 YYNGEE. CDR3 length equals 16 residues. The V gene lost 0 bases and the J gene lost 4 bases, with 16 bases spanning the gap.

The gene calls are TRBV5-6 and TRBJ1-1; no definite D call. CDR1 is SGHDT, CDR2 YYEEEE, per germline. This CDR3 spans 12 amino acids. Trimming removed 7 bases from V and 0 bases from J, with 7 bases in between. In DNA form, the CDR3 reads TGTGCCAGCGCCCGGGTGAACACTGAAGCTTTCTTT. It yields the protein CASARVNTEAFF.

The V gene is TRBV7-2, the J gene TRBJ1-4; 7 nucleotides line up with TRBD1. Germline CDR1 reads SGHTA; CDR2 reads FQGNSA. CDR3 size: 15 residues. V shed 2 bases, J shed 8 bases, and the junction held 8 bases outside the gene matches. The CDR3 bases are TGTGCCAGCAGCTTACTATGGACAGGCAGAGAAAAACTGTTTTTT. Protein: CASSLLWTGREKLFF.

The chain couples TRBV28 to TRBJ2-7; TRBD1 agrees at 10 bases. Losses at the gene ends were 5 bases for V and 2 bases for J; bases not matched to a gene: 6. The CDR3 extends over 15 amino acids. Per germline, CDR1 MDHEN and CDR2 SYDVKM. The DNA of the CDR3 is TGTGCCAGCAGTGGCGGGACAGGGGTCACCTACGAGCAGTACTTC. This gives the protein CASSGGTGVTYEQYF. Based on the CDR3 plus reference TRBV28 and TRBJ2-7, the full variable domain is DVKVTQSSRYLVKRTGEKVFLECVQDMDHENMFWYRQDPGLGLRLIYFSYDVKMKEKGDIPEGYSVSREKKERFSLILESASTNQTSMYLCASSGGTGVTYEQYFGPGTRLTVT.

This sequence joins TRBV6-2 or TRBV6-3 and TRBJ1-5; TRBD1 matches at 9 bases. CDR1 is MNHEY and CDR2 is SVGEGT in the germline V gene. With V trimmed by 5 bases and J by 6 bases, 5 bases remained unmatched. The CDR3 spans 14 residues. The CDR3 loop is CASSRDRDTQPQHF. The CDR3, as DNA: TGTGCCAGCAGTCGGGACAGGGACACTCAGCCCCAGCATTTT.